The T cell receptor beta chain described here comes from a study of control samples from healthy donors and cancer patients. The data were produced by immunoSEQ multiplex PCR, yet TCRdb's version contains in-frame clones alone and is incomplete. The data hold just over 80,000 clones, with about 93% observed a single time. The length of the CDR3 is 14 residues. Germline values: CDR1 LNHDA, CDR2 SQIVND (reference sequence). V shed 9 bases and J shed 3 bases, with 16 bases lying between them. This TCR was sampled from a woman aged 18-30 years in good health. Sequencing was done on a sample of blood. The chain has TRBV19 and TRBJ2-3; D gene ambiguous. In nucleotides, the CDR3 is TGTGCCAGCAAACCCCCTCTCCAGACAGATACGCAGTATTTT. Amino acids: CASKPPLQTDTQYF.